Below, one T cell receptor (beta chain) is given with its context. The target antigen is unknown. This sample stems from a study of graft-versus-host responses after intestinal transplantation. Study-wide background: All recipients were transplanted with multivisceral, liver-intestinal, or isolated intestinal grafts. Recipients were all induced with anti-thymocyte globulin, then given tacrolimus and steroids for approximately three years. Broader study findings: Peak circulating GvH clone levels tracked with early post-transplant HvG declines. Recipient marrow showed GvH clones, some seen first in ileum or blood.

Libraries were prepared by immunoSEQ multiplex PCR; TCRdb keeps only in-frame clonotypes and omits some of them. The repertoire consists of over 90,000 clones, with under 95% occurring once and the leading ten covering more than 0.9%. In germline, CDR1 is MNHEY, CDR2 SVGAGI. With 7 bases clipped from V and 4 bases from J, the junction kept 10 bases outside the gene matches. CDR3 size: 15 residues. The input for sequencing was unstimulated CD8+ T cells sorted from spleen or lymph node cells, taken before intestinal transplant. The chain uses TRBV6-5 and TRBJ2-1; 7 nucleotides align to TRBD1. This clonotype was obtained from a human donor who received an intestinal transplant. The CDR3, as DNA: TGTGCCAGCAATCCTAACAGGGGTTGGTACAATGAGCAGTTCTTC. Encoded protein: CASNPNRGWYNEQFF.